This TCR beta chain was retrieved from a study of T cells in women clearing cervical HPV infection (dated by TCRdb to about 2018). For context, the study as a whole: The cases were 25 women with histologically confirmed HPV16-related CIN3 or worse, and 2 of these cases were invasive cancers. Controls were 25 women whose single incident HPV16 infection cleared within 12 months without precancer or cancer developing. Case blood was taken at the visit when the lesion was first identified, whereas control blood was taken when infection was no longer detected. Among cases, blood sampling occurred a median of roughly 160 days after lesion detection, with an interquartile range of roughly 85 to 220 days. HLA typing was available for only a few women, so HLA type could not be excluded as a confounder. An exploratory proof-of-principle case-control study, nested within the Guanacaste HPV Natural History Study in Costa Rica, was conducted to compare TCR repertoires across cervical HPV16 outcomes. Cases were matched to controls by age within five years and by the year the sample was collected. Median age was 34 years in cases versus just over 37 in controls, and baseline characteristics did not differ significantly. The parent cohort enrolled 10,000 or so women aged 18 or older in Guanacaste, Costa Rica, during about 1992 to 1995 and followed them for 7 to 8 years. Quality controls consisted of five blinded duplicates per group, for a total of some 60 samples made up of around 50 participants and approximately 10 replicates. Summary of the overall study and its limitations: Cases had lower TRBV6-7 relative abundance than controls (about 0.1% versus 0.15%; Bonferroni P = 0.0008). Whether associations preceded infection or resulted from infection could not be shown with the cross-sectional design, and effector/memory subsets and HPV-specific T cells were not isolated. Because T-cell numbers per sample were unknown, differences in richness could reflect varying T-cell content rather than repertoire biology. Random forest classifiers that combined richness and V gene abundances separated cases from controls with an estimated AUC of around 0.8. TCR repertoire richness was significantly higher in CIN3+ cases than in controls across sequencing depths, while evenness did not differ.

TCR beta CDR3 regions were amplified by multiplex PCR from an average of around 1,200 ng genomic DNA per sample using the immunoSEQ assay. The assay corrected primer bias using a complete synthetic TCR repertoire to establish an amplification baseline. The amplicons were sequenced on the Illumina platform. In the source study's methods: Sequences were error-corrected by clustering with frequency ratios and a modified nearest-neighbor algorithm, then analyzed in the immunoSEQ Analyzer with IMGT gene definitions. At each rarefaction depth, TCR richness and evenness were averaged across 20 rarefaction repeats, and any sample with fewer sequences than the depth was left out. Relative abundances of V, D and J genes were compared between groups using Wilcoxon rank sum tests, with FDR correction applied. For the blinded duplicates, the intraclass correlation was 95% to 96% for TCR richness and averaged 76.4% across roughly 72 gene segments. TCRdb limited this immuneACCESS table to in-frame rearrangements with V and J called. A share of clones is missing; checked studies link under half to unresolved V genes, and the rest is unexplained. The D gene and trimming were derived from the DNA, and the V and J assignments and clone size from that table. The sample's clone listing holds some 40,000 clones. The ten largest clonotypes hold 5.8% of the sample.

Every participant had a single incident cervical HPV16 infection, and women with prevalent HPV16 infections were excluded. Cervical HPV DNA was detected with MY09/MY11 PCR, and genotyping was done by dot-blot hybridization. Roughly 16 mL of heparinized blood were centrifuged, and the buffy coat was split into aliquots, frozen at -30 degrees C, and then kept at -80 degrees C. Genomic DNA was extracted from buffy coat specimens using QIAGEN kits. Concerning this clone: Its specific antigen is unknown. Read sequence stops 3 residues before the CDR3 end, and the germline J gene provides the missing end.

According to the germline V gene, CDR1 reads SGHTA and CDR2 reads FQGNSA. The CDR3, cysteine through phenylalanine, is 14 amino acids long. Of the CDR3's DNA, 33 bases were read; they are in frame from base 1. Trimming removed 0 bases from V and 2 bases from J, leaving 8 bases between the germline ends. The receptor's source is a woman between 18 and 70 years old with a cervical HPV16 infection that either progressed to CIN3+ or cleared (not recorded which). The rearranged segments are TRBV7-2 and TRBJ2-7; matching of 5 bases hints at TRBD1 as the D gene. Material: blood buffy coat. The sequenced CDR3 bases are TGTGCCAGCAGCTTAGCTCAGGGCACCTACGAG. Its protein reads: CASSLAQGTYE. The whole CDR3 reads CASSLAQGTYEQYF.